The entry that follows covers one T cell receptor beta chain sequence. Its antigen is unknown. All patients experienced relapse after autologous stem cell transplantation, and brentuximab vedotin exposure was variable. Magnetic negative selection was used to purify CD4+ T cells from PBMCs that had been thawed. The CDR3 totals 16 residues. The ends were cut back, 0 bases at V and 1 base at J, with 12 bases in the middle. CDR1 is MGHRA and CDR2 is YSYEKL in the germline V gene. The data are from a study of PD-1 blockade in classical Hodgkin lymphoma. Study-level results: Healthy donors reportedly exceeded newly diagnosed patients in baseline TCR diversity. Newly diagnosed patients had diversity similar to the baseline diversity of complete responders.

Profiling relied on immunoSEQ multiplex PCR, and the TCRdb table lists in-frame clones only, not all of them. Among 9,500 to 15,000 clones listed, around 85% were seen once. Sequences were derived from CD4+ T cells from blood, sampled at baseline. The sequence was obtained from a human donor with classical Hodgkin lymphoma. This chain connects TRBV4-1 to TRBJ1-2; tentative D call: TRBD1 (6 bases). The chain's CDR3 is CASSQDLGHLNYGYTF. For the CDR3, the DNA is TGCGCCAGCAGCCAAGACTTGGGACATCTTAACTATGGCTACACCTTC.